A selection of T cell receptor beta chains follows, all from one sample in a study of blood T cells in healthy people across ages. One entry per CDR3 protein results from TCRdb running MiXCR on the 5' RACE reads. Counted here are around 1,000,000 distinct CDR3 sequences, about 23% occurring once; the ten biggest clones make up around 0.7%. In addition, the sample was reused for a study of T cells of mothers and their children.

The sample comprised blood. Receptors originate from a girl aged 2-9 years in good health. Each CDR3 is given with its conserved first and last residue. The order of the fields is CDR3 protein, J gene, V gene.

CDR3 protein: CASSLPPPGTGYTF; J gene: TRBJ1-2; V gene: TRBV5-4
CDR3 protein: CASRSGIIGYTF; J gene: TRBJ1-2; V gene: TRBV5-8
CDR3 protein: CASSVYMGDTQYF; J gene: TRBJ2-3; V gene: TRBV9
CDR3 protein: CASSVRGTNEKLFF; J gene: TRBJ1-4; V gene: TRBV2
CDR3 protein: CASGTGDYEQYF; J gene: TRBJ2-7; V gene: TRBV19
CDR3 protein: CASSVAGSGSWTDTQYF; J gene: TRBJ2-3; V gene: TRBV9
CDR3 protein: CAIGGYSGANVLTF; J gene: TRBJ2-6; V gene: TRBV10-3
CDR3 protein: CASTLGGDLMDEQYF; J gene: TRBJ2-7; V gene: TRBV12-3/TRBV12-4
CDR3 protein: CASSPMGNQPQHF; J gene: TRBJ1-5; V gene: TRBV27
CDR3 protein: CASRGLMENEQFF; J gene: NA; V gene: TRBV2
CDR3 protein: CSARGHLYGYTF; J gene: TRBJ1-2; V gene: TRBV20-1
CDR3 protein: CSASLPGVSGNIQYF; J gene: TRBJ2-4; V gene: TRBV20-1
CDR3 protein: CSASDLVGPYEQYF; J gene: TRBJ2-7; V gene: TRBV20-1
CDR3 protein: CSARIGGGQPQHF; J gene: TRBJ1-5; V gene: TRBV20-1
CDR3 protein: CSVYIAEQYF; J gene: TRBJ2-7; V gene: TRBV29-1
CDR3 protein: CASSLLNRGDTEAFF; J gene: TRBJ1-1; V gene: TRBV28
CDR3 protein: CASSVGRGAEVIEAFF; J gene: TRBJ1-1; V gene: TRBV2
CDR3 protein: CASSYQSGSPFF; J gene: TRBJ1-1; V gene: TRBV6-2/TRBV6-3
CDR3 protein: CASSPRTGNYEQYF; J gene: TRBJ2-7; V gene: TRBV7-2
CDR3 protein: CASCEMDRGNIQYF; J gene: TRBJ2-4; V gene: TRBV9
CDR3 protein: CASSQDWASAETQYF; J gene: TRBJ2-5; V gene: TRBV14
CDR3 protein: CSASRAGLYEQYF; J gene: NA; V gene: TRBV20-1
CDR3 protein: CSARDEGAIPDTQYF; J gene: TRBJ2-3; V gene: TRBV20-1
CDR3 protein: CSVEAWEEAFF; J gene: TRBJ1-1; V gene: TRBV29-1
CDR3 protein: CASSQDSSDRNGQYF; J gene: NA; V gene: TRBV4-3
CDR3 protein: CASSFSAFSYNEQFF; J gene: TRBJ2-1; V gene: TRBV5-1
CDR3 protein: CASRVTGRGTEAFF; J gene: TRBJ1-1; V gene: TRBV6-1
CDR3 protein: CASSLAQGQETQYF; J gene: TRBJ2-5; V gene: TRBV5-6
CDR3 protein: CASSLQGSGGYTF; J gene: TRBJ1-2; V gene: TRBV7-3
CDR3 protein: CASSEVRGLGQYF; J gene: TRBJ2-7; V gene: TRBV2
CDR3 protein: CASSPDGEAGGPDTQYF; J gene: TRBJ2-3; V gene: TRBV7-3
CDR3 protein: CATSEVGEEQFF; J gene: TRBJ2-1; V gene: TRBV15
CDR3 protein: CASIFGETEAFF; J gene: TRBJ1-1; V gene: TRBV12-3/TRBV12-4
CDR3 protein: CASSLSIATNEKLFF; J gene: TRBJ1-4; V gene: TRBV7-2
CDR3 protein: CASSFSTRAQGEKLFF; J gene: TRBJ1-4; V gene: TRBV12-3/TRBV12-4
CDR3 protein: CSVGDRYHEQYF; J gene: TRBJ2-7; V gene: TRBV29-1
CDR3 protein: CSADDRLGKNIQYF; J gene: TRBJ2-4; V gene: TRBV20-1
CDR3 protein: CASRATDLNTEAFF; J gene: TRBJ1-1; V gene: TRBV12-3/TRBV12-4
CDR3 protein: CASSLIDLQPQHF; J gene: TRBJ1-5; V gene: TRBV7-9
CDR3 protein: CASSFHREGPRETQYF; J gene: TRBJ2-5; V gene: TRBV28
CDR3 protein: CASSLIGLGETQYF; J gene: TRBJ2-5; V gene: TRBV7-3
CDR3 protein: CASNSGGAGGEQYF; J gene: TRBJ2-7; V gene: TRBV7-2
CDR3 protein: CAISESEDRVVYEQYF; J gene: TRBJ2-7; V gene: TRBV10-3
CDR3 protein: CASRGAALITGELFF; J gene: TRBJ2-2; V gene: TRBV25-1
CDR3 protein: CASSKGLTYNEQFF; J gene: TRBJ2-1; V gene: TRBV27
CDR3 protein: CASSRQGSQRPHEQYF; J gene: TRBJ2-7; V gene: TRBV7-9
CDR3 protein: CASSLARILGSTEAFF; J gene: TRBJ1-1; V gene: TRBV7-2
CDR3 protein: CATYGTGTTEQFF; J gene: TRBJ2-1; V gene: TRBV28
CDR3 protein: CASSLPPQSNEQFF; J gene: TRBJ2-1; V gene: TRBV28
CDR3 protein: CASRGGRLAGANVLTF; J gene: TRBJ2-6; V gene: TRBV6-1
CDR3 protein: CASSDGLTDTQYF; J gene: TRBJ2-3; V gene: TRBV2
CDR3 protein: CSADSLFTGVTEAFF; J gene: TRBJ1-1; V gene: TRBV29-1
CDR3 protein: CASSVVGNGYTF; J gene: TRBJ1-2; V gene: TRBV9
CDR3 protein: CASTPSNIQYF; J gene: TRBJ2-4; V gene: TRBV9
CDR3 protein: CATSRRGSTDTQYF; J gene: TRBJ2-3; V gene: TRBV24-1
CDR3 protein: CASSLLRAGVSEQYF; J gene: TRBJ2-7; V gene: TRBV7-2
CDR3 protein: CASSLGSTRPLHF; J gene: TRBJ1-6; V gene: TRBV13
CDR3 protein: CASSLDVNTGELFF; J gene: TRBJ2-2; V gene: TRBV11-2